This T cell receptor (beta chain) was documented in a study of T-cell reconstitution after alpha-beta-depleted transplantation in children. The CDR3 spans 17 residues. V shed 5 bases, J shed 2 bases, and the junction held 10 bases outside the gene matches. This clonotype was observed a few times. Its specificity is not known. Study-wide results and limits: When one year had passed after transplant, most T-cell counts and diversity came from newly produced T cells.

Unique molecular identifiers featured in how the TCRbeta library was prepared. TCRdb ran MiXCR on the PCR reads and lists one entry per CDR3 protein. The profile covers fewer than 450,000 distinct CDR3 sequences, with roughly 16% appearing a single time and about 41% taken by the ten largest. This chain connects TRBV12-3 or TRBV12-4 to TRBJ1-5, with 9 bases that match TRBD1. The clonotype comes from a male patient under 10 years old who had a stem cell transplant for acute lymphoblastic leukemia, so the T cells may come from the graft donor. The specimen comprised PBMCs, mostly from graft donor cells, sampled 360 days after TCRalphabeta/CD19-depleted stem cell transplant. The CDR3 is CASSAAGTGTGNQPQHF. The CDR3 nucleotides read TGTGCCAGCAGTGCCGCCGGGACAGGGACTGGCAATCAGCCCCAGCATTTT.